This TCR beta chain came from a study of cytomegalovirus exposure and HLA in healthy donors. The germline gives CDR1 LNHNV, CDR2 YYDKDF (reference sequence). The CDR3 is made up of 14 amino acids. Losses at the gene ends were 0 bases for V and 7 bases for J; bases not matched to a gene: 0. With respect to this clone: Its antigen is undetermined.

Findings of the study overall: Whilst most TCR sequences proved rare, a subset of public TCRs occurred across many donors. For presence/absence analyses, sequencing depth was assumed to be roughly uniform across donors.

The PCR employed 60 Vbeta primers together with 13 Jbeta primers. Data came from immunoSEQ multiplex PCR; TCRdb stores just in-frame clones and leaves some out. The sample includes under 130,000 clones, roughly three quarters of them seen just once. The sequencing sample was made of PBMCs. The chain joins TRBV15 to TRBJ1-4, with 9 bases fitting TRBD1. This clonotype was obtained from a man over 45 in good health and CMV-seropositive. This CDR3 is CATSREQGAEKLFF. CDR3 DNA: TGTGCCACCAGCAGAGAACAGGGGGCTGAAAAACTGTTTTTT.